The TCR beta chain under discussion was sequenced for a study of cytomegalovirus exposure and HLA in healthy donors. Points from the study as a whole: Being productive about 90% or about 30% of the time was typical of most TCR beta V segments in an earlier analysis.

The CDR3 is 14 residues long. Germline CDR1 and CDR2: SGHDN and FVKESK. V was trimmed by 5 bases and J by 3 bases, leaving 13 bases between them. On this clone itself: No antigen is known for it.

Use of 60 Vbeta and 13 Jbeta primers characterized the PCR. The repertoire was sequenced with immunoSEQ multiplex PCR; TCRdb's copy has only in-frame clones and lacks some. The data show about 140,000 clones, with approximately 81% seen just once and approximately 2.7% held by the top ten. What was sequenced was PBMCs. The clonotype originates from a boy younger than 10 in good health and CMV-seronegative. The V gene is TRBV14, the J gene TRBJ1-2; D may be TRBD1 (5 bases). DNA for the CDR3: TGTGCCAGCAGCGAAGGGGCAGGCCACTATGGCTACACCTTC. This encodes CASSEGAGHYGYTF.